A selection of T cell receptor beta chains follows, all from one sample in a study of blood T cell repertoires in COVID-19. Measured with immunoSEQ multiplex PCR; TCRdb has only the in-frame clones, and not every one. The sample yields about 270,000 clones, around 90% seen once. The source material was PBMCs or T cells enriched from blood (not recorded which). These TCRs come from a woman between 45 and 65 years old who had recovered from COVID-19. CDR3s include the opening cysteine and the closing phenylalanine or tryptophan. D genes are given only for firm matches.

v_gene	j_gene	d_gene	CDR3nt	CDR3aa
TRBV5-5	TRBJ2-2	NA	TGTGCCAGCAGCTTGGCTGGGGGGGGGCTAGCGCCCACCGGGGAGCTGTTTTTT	CASSLAGGGLAPTGELFF
TRBV6-1	TRBJ1-1	NA	TGTGCCAGCAGTTTAGGGACAAACAAAGCTTTCTTT	CASSLGTNKAFF
TRBV7-8	TRBJ2-1	NA	TGTGCCAGCAGCTTACGACTAGTGAATGAGCAGTTCTTC	CASSLRLVNEQFF
TRBV15	TRBJ2-7	TRBD1	TGTGCCACCAGCAGATTACAGGGGCCTGCCTACGAGCAGTACTTC	CATSRLQGPAYEQYF
TRBV19	TRBJ1-5	TRBD1	TGTGCCAGTAGGCCCAGGGGGGCGGTTCAGCCCCAGCATTTT	CASRPRGAVQPQHF
TRBV9	TRBJ2-1	NA	TGTGCCAGCAGCGTAGGTTACTCCTCCTCCTACAATGAGCAGTTCTTC	CASSVGYSSSYNEQFF
TRBV27	TRBJ2-1	NA	TGTGCCAGCGGGACCCCGGGACTTGTGCACAATGAGCAGTTCTTC	CASGTPGLVHNEQFF
TRBV6-4	TRBJ1-2	NA	TGTGCCAGCAGTGACTCAGGGGGCTATGGCTACACCTTC	CASSDSGGYGYTF
TRBV23-1	TRBJ2-3	TRBD2	TGCGCCAGCAGAATGCGGCTGGGGGAGGGCCTGCCAGATACGCAGTATTTT	CASRMRLGEGLPDTQYF
TRBV7-9	TRBJ2-7	TRBD2	TGTGCCAGCAGCAAGACTAGCTCAGGGCTCTACGAGCAGTACTTC	CASSKTSSGLYEQYF
TRBV7-6	TRBJ1-1	NA	TGTGCCAGCAGCTCGCAGGAGAACACTGAAGCTTTCTTT	CASSSQENTEAFF
TRBV28	TRBJ1-2	TRBD1	TGTGCCAGCAGTACGAGGGGGGGACAGGCCATAATCTATGGCTACACCTTC	CASSTRGGQAIIYGYTF
TRBV6-5	TRBJ1-5	TRBD1	TGTGCCATAACACAGGGGGCAAATGGCAATCAGCCCCAGCATTTT	CAITQGANGNQPQHF
TRBV27	TRBJ1-6	NA	TGTGCCAGCAGTTTGTTCGAGGGCGCGAATTCACCCCTCCACTTT	CASSLFEGANSPLHF
TRBV12-3/TRBV12-4	TRBJ1-2	NA	TGTGCCAGCAAAAAAGACAGCTTCTATGGCTACACCTTC	CASKKDSFYGYTF
TRBV28	TRBJ1-6	NA	TGTGCCAGCGGCGGGGGGGCTTATTCACCCCTCCACTTT	CASGGGAYSPLHF